This TCR beta chain was sequenced during a study of Graves' ophthalmopathy and Graves' hyperthyroidism (dated by TCRdb to between 2018 and 2020). Looking at the study overall: Peripheral blood samples were taken at the time of initial diagnosis, before any treatment was given. Following sampling, methimazole starting at 30 mg daily was administered to hyperthyroidism patients, and high-dose intravenous methylprednisolone was administered to ophthalmopathy patients. In total, around 140 blood samples were TCR-sequenced: 43 ophthalmopathy, around 75 hyperthyroidism and some 17 hyperthyroidism-to-ophthalmopathy patients. In roughly 6 hyperthyroidism patients, the T-cell repertoire of thyroid tissue was compared with the T-cell repertoire of blood. To tell Graves' ophthalmopathy apart from Graves' hyperthyroidism, and to predict which patients would progress to ophthalmopathy, the study relied on TCR beta repertoire signatures. To explore V-J signatures that separate ophthalmopathy from hyperthyroidism, a discovery set of about a hundred patients was enrolled, consisting of about 45 with ophthalmopathy and fewer than 60 with stable hyperthyroidism. An independent validation cohort comprised 18 hyperthyroidism patients and about 16 patients who later progressed from hyperthyroidism to ophthalmopathy.

For repertoire sequencing, TCR beta CDR3 regions were amplified from RNA transcripts. The first round of RT-PCR was done with HTBI primers and the Qiagen OneStep RT-PCR kit, and was followed by a second round of multiplex PCR, then size selection and purification. Libraries were sequenced on an Illumina HiSeq2000 using paired-end 100 bp reads. In the original analysis: SOAPnuke was used to process the reads, removing any read that contained adapters or uncalled bases, had a mean Phred below 15, or lacked an exact match to the constant primer or identifier. High-quality paired reads were merged with COPE v1.2.5. Each unique nucleotide sequence was defined as a clonotype, and clonotypes were aligned to IMGT TRB V, D and J references with MiTCR v1.1. The analysis was limited to V-J combinations with a frequency above 0.0001, which together covered around 99% of the repertoires. For each V-J combination, a TCR clonal expansion and chaos score was defined as F50 clonal expansion divided by the chaos observed in the TCRdist matrix. Welch's t-statistics and random forest were used to narrow the features down to approximately twelve V-J combinations, which were then fed into a naive Bayes classifier. The similarity between thyroid and blood repertoires was quantified using the Morisita-Horn index. The raw public reads went through TCRdb reprocessing: fastp at Q25, MiXCR clone calling, in-frame beta chains kept. Rows are combined by CDR3 protein, so each entry shows the most common genes and DNA. It is TCRdb's table, rather than the study itself, that gives the V and J calls and clone size. This sample holds 650,000 to 900,000 distinct CDR3 sequences; roughly 41% were observed only once. The top ten hold 44% of the sample.

Ophthalmopathy patients were characterized by moderately to severely active disease, a Clinical Activity Score of at least 3, a NOSPECS grade of at least 4, and a disease duration under 3 months. Patients with other autoimmune diseases, uncontrolled infections, pregnancy or lactation were excluded from the study. Diagnosis relied on clinical symptoms, serum thyroxine, TRAb, thyroid ultrasound and orbital computed tomography. Ficoll-Paque density gradient centrifugation was used to isolate PBMCs from about 9 ml of fresh peripheral blood. Trizol reagent was used to extract the total RNA, and its quality was then checked on an Agilent 2100 Bioanalyzer. V is cut back by 0 bases and J by 3 bases, with 7 bases in the junction unmatched. The CDR3 contains 17 residues, cysteine and phenylalanine counted. Just CDR3 DNA is preserved here, 51 bases in frame from base 1. CDR1 and CDR2, looked up from the germline V gene (reference sequence), are LNHNV and YYDKDF.

This clonotype was seen repeatedly, ten times or more. Its antigen target is currently unknown. It has no much larger one-base neighbor in the sample; base qualities were not kept. General conclusions and limits of the study: Most expanded thyroid clonotypes with a frequency above 0.001 also appeared in blood, which suggests that blood repertoires may reflect the immune response in the thyroid. No statistical method was used to set the sample size in advance, and the investigators knew which group each participant was assigned to. In validation, the model predicted ophthalmopathy progression with 55% to 71% sensitivity and roughly 78% specificity; 12 predicted patients were CT-confirmed with GO in a median of about 6.2 months. In cross-validation, the 13-signature model distinguished ophthalmopathy from stable hyperthyroidism with 87.88% sensitivity and 81% to 82% specificity, while in the test set the corresponding values were about 80% and 75%.

Recombination joined TRBV15 with TRBJ2-7; 11 central bases correspond to TRBD1. The receptor comes from an adult man with Graves' ophthalmopathy. The sample was peripheral blood. CDR3 protein: CATSRDPPGTGGYEQYF. At the DNA level, the sequence is TGTGCCACCAGCAGAGATCCCCCCGGGACAGGGGGCTACGAGCAGTACTTC.